These 15 T cell receptor beta chains were all obtained from the same sample, sequenced in a study of blood T cells in healthy people across ages (dated by TCRdb to between 2015 and 2017). Library preparation used 5' RACE. The reads were generated on an Illumina HiSeq 2500. The second PCR ran for about 6 to 12 cycles and used a J-beta primer mix along with a sample-barcoded 5' primer. The public reads were run again by TCRdb, first through fastp at Q25 and then through MiXCR, and only productive beta chains were kept. Rows with a matching CDR3 protein are joined into one entry that keeps the most common DNA and genes. This sample lists about 780,000 distinct CDR3 sequences; 20% to 30% were detected once. 3% of the sample lies in the top ten. The sample was also reused in another study, on T cells of mothers and their children.

The sequencing input was blood. These receptors were obtained from a boy aged 10-17 years in good health.

This clonotype showed up just once. The genes are TRBV20-1 and TRBJ2-1; 8 bases agree with TRBD2. The CDR3 loop spans 13 amino acids. J lost 7 bases, V lost 5 bases, and 7 bases had no gene match. From germline, CDR1 is DFQATT and CDR2 SNEGSKA (reference sequence). This chain's CDR3 is CSAQAGATNEQFF. CDR3 nucleotides: TGCAGTGCTCAAGCGGGAGCAACGAATGAGCAGTTCTTC.

The V call is TRBV18, the J call TRBJ1-4; D is perhaps TRBD1 (5 bases). Per the germline V gene, CDR1 is KGHSH and CDR2 is LQKENI. CDR3 length equals 12 residues. Trimming cost V 0 bases and J 10 bases, with 6 bases left between them. The DNA of the CDR3 is TGTGCCAGCTCACCACCGCAGGGAAAACTGTTTTTT. Protein sequence: CASSPPQGKLFF.

The CDR3 nucleotides read TGCAGTGCTAGTAACATGTGGCTGGCCGAAGAGACCCAGTACTTC. Amino acid sequence: CSASNMWLAEETQYF. The rearrangement joins TRBV20-1 to TRBJ2-5; D ambiguous. The germline gives CDR1 DFQATT, CDR2 SNEGSKA (reference sequence). The CDR3 extends over 15 amino acids. Trimming removed 3 bases at V and 3 bases at J, with 17 bases between.

The chain uses TRBV7-2 and TRBJ2-7, with D perhaps TRBD1 or TRBD2 (5 bases each). The germline V and J ends were trimmed by 7 bases and 3 bases, with 13 bases remaining between them. Germline V lookup: CDR1 SGHTA, CDR2 FQGNSA. The CDR3 is made up of 13 amino acids. CDR3: CASTWDRNYEQYF. CDR3 DNA: TGTGCCAGCACCTGGGACCGCAACTACGAGCAGTACTTC.

The chain employs TRBV20-1 and TRBJ2-5; TRBD1 might be the D (5 bases). Germline CDR1 is DFQATT and CDR2 is SNEGSKA (reference sequence). Trimming cost V 5 bases and J 5 bases, with 12 bases left between them. The CDR3 runs 12 residues. CDR3 in amino acids: CSAAIGAETQYF. DNA for the CDR3: TGCAGTGCTGCCATAGGGGCGGAGACCCAGTACTTC.

The CDR3 region is CASRRDRLQYF. The CDR3 coding sequence is TGTGCCAGCAGGCGGGACAGGCTCCAGTACTTC. This chain links TRBV6-5 with TRBJ2-5; 8 nucleotides match TRBD1. Germline V gene sequence: CDR1 MNHEY, CDR2 SVGAGI. This CDR3 region has 11 residues. The junction had 4 bases not matched to a gene; V was cut back by 6 bases and J by 10 bases.

As DNA, the CDR3 is TGTGCCAGTAGTGCCACAGGGGGAACGAACACTGAAGCTTTCTTT. Translating it yields CASSATGGTNTEAFF. The chain carries TRBV19 and TRBJ1-1, with TRBD1 matching over 8 bases. CDR1 LNHDA and CDR2 SQIVND come from the germline V gene (reference sequence). This CDR3 comprises 15 residues. The V gene end was trimmed by 5 bases and the J gene end by 1 base; junction bases not matched to a gene: 6.

CDR3 residues: CSARDAAGPNEKLFF. The CDR3 DNA is TGCAGTGCTAGAGACGCGGCCGGACCTAATGAAAAACTGTTTTTT. J is TRBJ1-4 and V is TRBV20-1; D gene uncertain. This CDR3 has 15 amino acids. Trimming took 0 bases from V and 3 from J, leaving 11 bases between them. The germline CDR1 and CDR2 sequences are DFQATT and SNEGSKA (reference sequence).

This clonotype was counted only a few times. This chain uses TRBV15 with TRBJ1-5; 7 bases align to TRBD1. CDR1 is LNHNV and CDR2 is YYDKDF in the germline V gene (reference sequence). Trimming at V came to 0 bases and at J to 9 bases, leaving 8 bases not matched to a gene. The CDR3 totals 15 residues. CDR3 in DNA: TGTGCCACCAGCAGAGAAGACAGGGCGACGGGGCCCCAGCATTTT. Amino acid sequence: CATSREDRATGPQHF.

There are a few counts of this clonotype. The rearrangement links TRBV27 to TRBJ2-5; 7 positions agree with TRBD1. Looked up from germline, CDR1 is MNHEY and CDR2 is SMNVEV (reference sequence). The CDR3 runs 14 residues. J was trimmed by 4 bases and V by 3 bases; bases with no gene match: 5. The CDR3 reads CASSFRDRPETQYF. DNA for the CDR3: TGTGCCAGCAGTTTCCGGGACAGACCAGAGACCCAGTACTTC.

The chain recombines TRBV28 with TRBJ2-7, with TRBD1 as a possible D gene (6 bases). V lost 7 bases and J 2 bases, leaving 21 bases between the germline ends. This CDR3 region has 16 residues. From germline, CDR1 is MDHEN and CDR2 SYDVKM. The CDR3: CASTTRAGALPYEQYF. The CDR3 DNA sequence: TGTGCCAGCACCACAAGGGCAGGGGCGTTGCCCTACGAGCAGTACTTC.

The CDR3 region has the DNA TGCAGTAAGGACTGGGAAGAGACCCAGTACTTC. It encodes CSKDWEETQYF. V is TRBV29-1 and J is TRBJ2-5; D perhaps matches TRBD2 (5 bases). Germline values: CDR1 SQVTM, CDR2 ANQGSEA. CDR3 length equals 11 residues.

The chain combines TRBV29-1 with TRBJ2-7, with 8 bases matching TRBD2. The J call may not be correct, given that the DNA end is closer to TRBJ2-5. This CDR3 contains 12 residues. CDR1 and CDR2 (germline): SQVTM, ANQGSEA. CDR3 protein: CSAPGGQETQYF. The CDR3 DNA sequence: TGCAGCGCCCCGGGGGGGCAAGAGACCCAGTACTTC.

This chain connects TRBV18 to TRBJ1-2; 7 nucleotides line up with TRBD1. The CDR3 loop spans 16 amino acids. V lost 3 bases, J lost 1 base, and 8 bases stayed unmatched. The germline gives CDR1 KGHSH, CDR2 LQKENI. CDR3: CASSPEGAKGNYGYTF. CDR3 DNA sequence: TGTGCCAGCTCACCCGAGGGGGCGAAGGGTAACTATGGCTACACCTTC.

The V call is TRBV7-9, the J call TRBJ1-2, with D uncertain. V lost 3 bases to trimming and J lost 7 bases, with 18 bases between them. This CDR3 region has 15 residues. CDR1 and CDR2 from the germline V gene are SEHNR and FQNEAQ (reference sequence). CDR3 coding DNA: TGTGCCAGCAGCTTCAGCCCCAAAATCCTACCTGGCTACACCTTC. It specifies CASSFSPKILPGYTF.